This T cell receptor beta chain was identified in a study of cytomegalovirus exposure and HLA in healthy donors. Study information: Ancestry clustering placed around 80% of around 400 genotyped donors in the Caucasian-associated cluster.

This clone showed up just once. The PCR had 60 Vbeta and 13 Jbeta primers. This table comes from immunoSEQ multiplex PCR, and its TCRdb copy is limited to in-frame clones, with some not included. The sample includes approximately 110,000 clones, about 70% of them seen just once. Trimming took 3 bases from V and 7 from J; bases not matched to a gene: 16. Germline CDR1 reads LNHDA; CDR2 reads SQIVND (reference sequence). This CDR3 has 17 amino acids. V and J are TRBV19 and TRBJ2-7; 9 positions match TRBD2. The clonotype was recovered from a man in his fifties in good health and CMV-seropositive. Sequencing was performed on PBMCs. This chain's CDR3 is CASSMRWGAGGAREQYF. In DNA, the CDR3 is TGTGCCAGTAGTATGAGGTGGGGAGCGGGAGGCGCCCGGGAGCAGTACTTC.